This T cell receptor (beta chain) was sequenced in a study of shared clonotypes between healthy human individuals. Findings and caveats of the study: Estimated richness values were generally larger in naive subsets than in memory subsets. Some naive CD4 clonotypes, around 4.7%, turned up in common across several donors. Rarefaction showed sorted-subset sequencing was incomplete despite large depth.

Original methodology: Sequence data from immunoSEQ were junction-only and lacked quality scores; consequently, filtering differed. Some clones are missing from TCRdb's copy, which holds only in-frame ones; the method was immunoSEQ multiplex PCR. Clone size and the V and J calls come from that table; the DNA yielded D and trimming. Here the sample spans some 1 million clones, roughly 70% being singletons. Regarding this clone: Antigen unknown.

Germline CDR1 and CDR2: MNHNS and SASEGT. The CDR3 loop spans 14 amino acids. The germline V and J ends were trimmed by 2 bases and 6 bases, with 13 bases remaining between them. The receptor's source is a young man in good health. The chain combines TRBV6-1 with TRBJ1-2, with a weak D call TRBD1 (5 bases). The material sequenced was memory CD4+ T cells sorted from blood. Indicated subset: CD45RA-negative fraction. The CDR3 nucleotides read TGTGCCAGCAGTGAATGGGAGGGGTTTGATGGCTACACCTTC. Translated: CASSEWEGFDGYTF.